The clone carrying this TCR beta chain was counted a few times. The entry originates in a study of lung T cells in sarcoidosis with Löfgren's syndrome. CDR3 length: 13 residues. V lost 7 bases to trimming and J lost 1 base, with 7 bases between them. MiXCR, run by TCRdb on the reads, gives a single entry per CDR3 protein. Altogether about 63,000 distinct CDR3 sequences are present, about 20% being singletons, with the ten largest covering 2% to 2.5%. The sequencing input was CD4+ T cells from PBMCs. The sequence came from a human donor with sarcoidosis (Löfgren's syndrome or another form), or a control subject (not recorded which). V is TRBV12-3 or TRBV12-4 and J is TRBJ2-2; D unclear. CDR3 amino acids: CASTRQNTGELFF. The CDR3 DNA follows: TGTGCCAGCACCCGTCAGAACACCGGGGAGCTGTTTTTT.